This is a list of T cell receptor beta chains from one sample in a study of cytomegalovirus exposure and HLA in healthy donors. The table came from immunoSEQ multiplex PCR; TCRdb's copy has only in-frame clones and leaves some out. The table records over 150,000 clones, 77% of them present only once. Sequencing used PBMCs. The source of these receptors is a woman aged 30 to 39 in good health and CMV-seropositive. The conserved cysteine and the conserved F or W are not part of the CDR3 here. Each record gives: V gene, D gene, J gene, CDR3 protein. The D gene is left open where the match is weak.

>TRBV11-2|-|TRBJ1-2
ASSLDGHYNYGYT
>TRBV19|-|TRBJ2-7
ASSMPGRGTYEQY
>TRBV19|-|TRBJ1-1
ASSMEGRGTEAF
>TRBV19|-|TRBJ2-5
ATADSSQETQY
>TRBV10-3|TRBD1|TRBJ1-5
ATTGGAGSNQPQH
>TRBV4-3|-|TRBJ1-2
ASSRTAAYGYT
>TRBV4-3|-|TRBJ1-2
ASSRDTVNYGYT
>TRBV4-3|-|TRBJ1-2
ASSQEDSYGYT
>TRBV28|-|TRBJ2-7
ASSLWSWGQESSYEQY
>TRBV5-1|-|TRBJ2-5
ASSLQALGMRETQY
>TRBV29-1|TRBD1|TRBJ2-7
SVRTGGNSYEQY
>TRBV19|-|TRBJ1-1
ASSSIPNTEAF
>TRBV7-2|TRBD2|TRBJ2-1
ASSLGGSRYNEQF
>TRBV6-6|-|TRBJ2-1
ASSIPGLKADEQF
>TRBV30|-|TRBJ2-7
AWGGTVSSYEQY
>TRBV6-1|-|TRBJ2-2
ASSEMGRGGTGELF
>TRBV6-6|-|TRBJ2-3
ASSYSFSGDTQY
>TRBV5-4|-|TRBJ2-7
ASSPQLAAIYEQY
>TRBV6-5|-|TRBJ2-7
ASSPTVTDSYEQY